A selection of T cell receptor beta chains follows, all from one sample in a study of OX40 agonist ivuxolimab in advanced cancers. The protocol was immunoSEQ multiplex PCR, while the TCRdb copy is restricted to in-frame clones and leaves out a portion. The sample has 94,000 or so clones, around 80% seen once; the top ten hold roughly 5.8%. Sequenced material: CD4+ or CD8+ T cells sorted from blood, taken in a trial of the OX40 agonist ivuxolimab. Source of these receptors: an adult with an advanced solid tumor such as melanoma, head and neck, liver or kidney cancer. CDR3s include the opening cysteine and the closing phenylalanine or tryptophan. A D gene is named only where the DNA matches it firmly. Clone size appears in some rows only: once, few, many, or a class for an expanded clone.

D gene	V gene	clone size	J gene	CDR3 DNA	CDR3 protein
NA	TRBV2	NA	TRBJ2-5	TGTGCCAGCAGTCCGGGGGCCCAAGAGACCCAGTACTTC	CASSPGAQETQYF
TRBD2	TRBV6-1	few	TRBJ2-7	TGTGCCAGCAGTGGGGGATCGGGACTAGCGGGAGAGAGGCAGTACTTC	CASSGGSGLAGERQYF
TRBD2	TRBV7-2	NA	TRBJ2-1	TGTGCCAGCAGGTCAACTAGCGGGGGGAATAGCTCCTACAATGAGCAGTTCTTC	CASRSTSGGNSSYNEQFF
TRBD1	TRBV7-9	NA	TRBJ1-6	TGTGCCAGCAGCTTACGACAGGGAGATAATTCACCCCTCCACTTT	CASSLRQGDNSPLHF
NA	TRBV11-2	NA	TRBJ2-1	TGTGCCAGCAGGGACACTAGCCTTCGCGAGCAGTTCTTC	CASRDTSLREQFF
TRBD1	TRBV4-1	NA	TRBJ2-5	TGCGCCAGCAGCCAAGACCCCCCAGGGGGCGGAGAGACCCAGTACTTC	CASSQDPPGGGETQYF
NA	TRBV21-1	NA	TRBJ1-1	TGTGCCAGCAGCAAGGTTCATCCTATGAACACTGAAGCTTTCTTT	CASSKVHPMNTEAFF
NA	TRBV7-3	NA	TRBJ2-2	TGTGCCAGCAGGCAACTAGTTGAGGCCGGGGAGCTGTTTTTT	CASRQLVEAGELFF
TRBD2	TRBV5-1	NA	TRBJ2-3	TGCGCCAGCAGCCGGGAGCCTAGCGGGGGCGGAGATACGCAGTATTTT	CASSREPSGGGDTQYF
NA	TRBV7-9	NA	TRBJ1-1	TGTGCCAGCAGCTTAGAATGGCGTGAAGCTTTCTTT	CASSLEWREAFF
NA	TRBV9	once	TRBJ2-4	TGTGCCAGCAGCGTATCAGGCAATAAAAACATTCAGTACTTC	CASSVSGNKNIQYF
NA	TRBV12-5	NA	TRBJ1-1	TGTGCTAGTGGTTTGGTAGTGGGCACTGAAGCTTTCTTT	CASGLVVGTEAFF
NA	TRBV6-1	NA	TRBJ1-2	TGTGCCAGCATGCGGACAGAGAAGAACTATGGCTACACCTTC	CASMRTEKNYGYTF
NA	TRBV6-6	NA	TRBJ1-1	TGTGCCAGCAGATCACCCGTGGGACACACGAACACTGAAGCTTTCTTT	CASRSPVGHTNTEAFF
NA	TRBV4-3	NA	TRBJ1-1	TGCGCCAGCAGCCCCCAGCGGGGGATTACTGAAGCTTTCTTT	CASSPQRGITEAFF
NA	TRBV7-2	NA	TRBJ2-3	TGTGCCAGCAGCTTAGTGGTCGGGGCTGGGGGCACAGATACGCAGTATTTT	CASSLVVGAGGTDTQYF